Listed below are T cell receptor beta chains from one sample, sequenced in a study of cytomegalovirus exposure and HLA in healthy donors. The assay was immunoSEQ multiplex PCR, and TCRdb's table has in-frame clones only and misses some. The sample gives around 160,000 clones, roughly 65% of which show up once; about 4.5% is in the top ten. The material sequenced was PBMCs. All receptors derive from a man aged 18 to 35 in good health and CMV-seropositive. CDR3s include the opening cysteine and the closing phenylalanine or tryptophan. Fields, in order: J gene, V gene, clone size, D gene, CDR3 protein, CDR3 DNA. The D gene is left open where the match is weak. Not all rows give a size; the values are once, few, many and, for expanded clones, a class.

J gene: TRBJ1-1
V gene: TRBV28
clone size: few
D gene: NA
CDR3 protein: CASRLSRDTEAFF
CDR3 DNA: TGTGCCAGCAGACTCTCAAGAGACACTGAAGCTTTCTTT

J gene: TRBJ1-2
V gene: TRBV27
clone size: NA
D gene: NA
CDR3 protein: CASSLAGENGYGYTF
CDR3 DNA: TGTGCCAGCAGTTTAGCAGGGGAGAATGGCTATGGCTACACCTTC

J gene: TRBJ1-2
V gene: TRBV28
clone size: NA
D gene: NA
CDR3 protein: CASSLGVYGYTF
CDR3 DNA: TGTGCCAGCAGCCTAGGGGTCTATGGCTACACCTTC

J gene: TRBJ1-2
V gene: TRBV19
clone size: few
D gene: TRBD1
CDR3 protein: CASSILDRGYGYTF
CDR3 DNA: TGTGCCAGTAGTATTTTGGACAGGGGCTATGGCTACACCTTC

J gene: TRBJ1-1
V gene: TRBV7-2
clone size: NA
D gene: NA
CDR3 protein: CASRLGPDTEAFF
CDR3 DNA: TGTGCCAGCCGACTGGGGCCCGACACTGAAGCTTTCTTT

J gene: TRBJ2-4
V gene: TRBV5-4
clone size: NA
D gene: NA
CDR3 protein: CASSPEPKQGDIQYF
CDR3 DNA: TGTGCCAGCAGCCCGGAACCAAAACAGGGCGACATTCAGTACTTC

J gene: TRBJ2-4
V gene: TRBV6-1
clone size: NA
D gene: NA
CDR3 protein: CASSEATLAKNIQYF
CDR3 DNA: TGTGCCAGCAGTGAAGCAACATTAGCCAAAAACATTCAGTACTTC

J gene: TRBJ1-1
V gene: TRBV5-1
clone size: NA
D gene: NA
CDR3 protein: CASSLEGTRNTEAFF
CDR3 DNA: TGCGCCAGCAGCTTGGAAGGGACAAGGAACACTGAAGCTTTCTTT

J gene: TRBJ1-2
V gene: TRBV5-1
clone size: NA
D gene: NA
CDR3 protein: CASSLLTGYGYTF
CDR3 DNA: TGCGCCAGCAGCTTGTTGACTGGCTATGGCTACACCTTC

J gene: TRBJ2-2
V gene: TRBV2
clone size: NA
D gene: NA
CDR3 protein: CASTGTLNTGELFF
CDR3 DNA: TGTGCCAGTACCGGGACACTGAACACCGGGGAGCTGTTTTTT